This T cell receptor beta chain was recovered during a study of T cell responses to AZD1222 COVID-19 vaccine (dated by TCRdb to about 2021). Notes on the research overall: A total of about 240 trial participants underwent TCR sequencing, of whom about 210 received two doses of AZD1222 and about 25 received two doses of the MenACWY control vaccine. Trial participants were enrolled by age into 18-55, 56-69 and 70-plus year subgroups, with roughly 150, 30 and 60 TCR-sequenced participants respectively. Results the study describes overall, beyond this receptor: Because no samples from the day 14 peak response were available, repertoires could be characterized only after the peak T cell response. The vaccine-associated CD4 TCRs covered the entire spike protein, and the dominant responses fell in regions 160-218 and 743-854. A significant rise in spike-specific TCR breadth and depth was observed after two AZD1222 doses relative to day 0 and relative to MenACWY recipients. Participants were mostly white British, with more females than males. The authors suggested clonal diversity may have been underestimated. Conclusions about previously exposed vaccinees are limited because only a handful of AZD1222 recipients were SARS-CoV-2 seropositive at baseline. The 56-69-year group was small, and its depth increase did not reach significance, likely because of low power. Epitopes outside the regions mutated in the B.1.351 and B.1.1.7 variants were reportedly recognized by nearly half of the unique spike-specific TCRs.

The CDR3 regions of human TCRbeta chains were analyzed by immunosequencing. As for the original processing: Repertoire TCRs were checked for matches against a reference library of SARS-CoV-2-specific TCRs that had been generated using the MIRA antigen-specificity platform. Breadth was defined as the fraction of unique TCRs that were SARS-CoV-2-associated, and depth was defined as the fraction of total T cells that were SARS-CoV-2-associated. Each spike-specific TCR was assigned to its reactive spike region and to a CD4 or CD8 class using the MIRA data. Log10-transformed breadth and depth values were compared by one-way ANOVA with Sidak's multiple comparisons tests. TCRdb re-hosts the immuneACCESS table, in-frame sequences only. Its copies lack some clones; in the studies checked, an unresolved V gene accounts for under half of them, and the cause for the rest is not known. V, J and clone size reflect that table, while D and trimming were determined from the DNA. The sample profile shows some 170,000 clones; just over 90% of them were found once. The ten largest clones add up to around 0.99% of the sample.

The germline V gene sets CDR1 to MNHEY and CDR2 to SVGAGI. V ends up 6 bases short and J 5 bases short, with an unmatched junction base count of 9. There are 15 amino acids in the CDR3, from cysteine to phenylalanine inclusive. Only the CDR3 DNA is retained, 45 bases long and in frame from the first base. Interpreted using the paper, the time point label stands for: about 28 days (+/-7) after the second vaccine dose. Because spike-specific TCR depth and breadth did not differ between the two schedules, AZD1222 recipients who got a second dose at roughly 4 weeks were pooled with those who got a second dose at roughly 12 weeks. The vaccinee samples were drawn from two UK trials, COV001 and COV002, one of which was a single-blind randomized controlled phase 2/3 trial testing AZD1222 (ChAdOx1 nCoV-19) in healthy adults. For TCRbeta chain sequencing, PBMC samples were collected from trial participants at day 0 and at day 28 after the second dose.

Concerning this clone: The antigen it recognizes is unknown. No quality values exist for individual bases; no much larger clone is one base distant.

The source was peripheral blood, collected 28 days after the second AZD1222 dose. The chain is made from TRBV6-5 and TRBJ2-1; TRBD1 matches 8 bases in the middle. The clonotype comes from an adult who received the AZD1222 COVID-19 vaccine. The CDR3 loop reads CASRMDRVGDNEQFF. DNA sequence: TGTGCCAGCAGGATGGACAGGGTAGGAGACAATGAGCAGTTCTTC.